The 13 T cell receptor beta chains reported below all come from one sample, sequenced in a study of T cell clonality in common variable immunodeficiency. Study conclusions and caveats: In common variable immunodeficiency, TCR beta chains reportedly carried fewer deletions and N-nucleotide insertions.

These receptors have no identified antigens. The method was immunoSEQ multiplex PCR; TCRdb's version includes in-frame clones alone and lacks a portion of them. The sample includes about 20,000 clones, none of them occurring once. What was sequenced was peripheral blood mononuclear cells. Receptor source: a human donor with common variable immunodeficiency.

A few counts support this clone. The read gets to within 3 residues of the CDR3 end, and the germline J gene fills in the rest. V usage is TRBV7-9 and J usage is TRBJ2-3, with D hard to call. V was shortened by 0 bases and J by 3 bases, with 10 bases between the two germline ends. Germline loops: CDR1 SEHNR, CDR2 FQNEAQ (reference sequence). CDR3 size: 15 residues. The DNA read from the CDR3 is TGTGCCAGCAGCTTAGCGCCTGGCAGAACAGATACG. This codes for CASSLAPGRTDT. The full CDR3 protein reads CASSLAPGRTDTQYF.

Details on this clone: The read finishes 3 residues shy of the CDR3 end, and the germline J gene is used to complete it. The rearrangement links TRBV7-2 to TRBJ1-1; a possible D gene is TRBD1 (6 bases). The V gene lost 4 bases and the J gene lost 6 bases, with 18 bases spanning the gap. CDR3 length: 15 residues. Looked up from germline, CDR1 is SGHTA and CDR2 is FQGNSA. The CDR3 is CASSSPRGGAAEAFF. The sequenced part of the CDR3 DNA is TGTGCCAGCAGCTCCCCCAGGGGTGGAGCGGCTGAA.

This clone was observed a few times. The read finishes 3 residues shy of the CDR3 end, and the germline J gene is used to complete it. V and J are TRBV6-1 and TRBJ1-5; 7 nucleotides agree with TRBD1. The CDR3 extends over 17 amino acids. The V gene end was trimmed by 1 base and the J gene end by 6 bases; junction bases not matched to a gene: 12. Germline V lookup: CDR1 MNHNS, CDR2 SASEGT. The sequenced CDR3 bases are TGTGCCAGCAGTGAAGGGTCAGGGACAGTCCCCATTCAGCCC. Its protein product is CASSEGSGTVPIQP. The whole CDR3 sequence reads CASSEGSGTVPIQPQHF.

This clone occurred a few times. The read ends 3 residues early relative to the CDR3; the germline J gene fills the gap. The V gene is TRBV7-6, the J gene TRBJ2-1; D not certain. This CDR3 contains 11 residues. V lost 6 bases, J lost 6 bases, and 6 bases lay in between. The germline V gene has CDR1 SGHVS and CDR2 FNYEAQ. CDR3: CASRGFNEQFF. The covered CDR3 bases are TGTGCCAGCAGAGGGTTCAATGAG.

In regard to this clone: With the read ending 3 residues before the CDR3 end, the germline J gene is used to fill in that end. The V and J genes are TRBV7-2 and TRBJ2-1; TRBD2 agrees at 11 bases. Germline CDR1 reads SGHTA; CDR2 reads FQGNSA. Trimming cost V 5 bases and J 5 bases; bases outside gene matches: 5. The CDR3 covers 15 residues. Partial CDR3 DNA: TGTGCCAGCAGCGTGGGACTAGCGGCCAACAATGAG. Residues: CASSVGLAANNE. The whole CDR3 sequence reads CASSVGLAANNEQFF.

Points on this clone: The sequence runs out 3 residues before the end of the CDR3; the remainder is reconstructed from the germline J gene. The chain links TRBV30 to TRBJ2-7; D might be TRBD1 (6 bases). The CDR3 runs 12 residues. Germline CDR1 GTSNPN, CDR2 SVGIG (reference sequence). V gave up 3 bases and J gave up 4 bases, with 10 bases separating them. The CDR3 reads CAWSRGFYEQYF. The CDR3 bases that were read are TGTGCCTGGAGCAGGGGATTTTACGAG.

This clone was observed at least ten times. Sequencing ends 3 residues short of the CDR3 end; the germline J gene provides the rest. The chain has TRBV6-2 or TRBV6-3 and TRBJ2-3; D perhaps matches TRBD2 (6 bases). This CDR3 has 14 residues. V lost 8 bases to trimming and J lost 0 bases, with 12 bases between them. Per germline, CDR1 MNHEY and CDR2 SVGEGT. The CDR3 protein is CASAERASTDTQYF. Incomplete CDR3 DNA: TGTGCCAGCGCCGAGCGGGCTAGCACAGATACG.

About this clone: The read finishes 3 residues shy of the CDR3 end, and the germline J gene is used to complete it. The genes are TRBV18 and TRBJ1-5; tentatively, D is TRBD1 (6 bases). The CDR3 extends over 17 amino acids. Germline values: CDR1 KGHSH, CDR2 LQKENI. V lost 5 bases, J lost 3 bases, and 20 bases lay in between. The CDR3: CASSVRGQSGSNQPQHF. CDR3 bases read: TGTGCCAGCTCAGTAAGAGGACAGTCCGGGTCCAATCAGCCC.

This clone was counted between two and nine times. The read terminates 3 residues ahead of where the CDR3 ends, so the germline J gene completes it. The V gene is TRBV18, the J gene TRBJ1-1; a possible D gene is TRBD1 (5 bases). With 4 bases removed from V and 4 bases from J, the gap between germline ends came to 10 bases. This CDR3 has 13 residues. CDR1 KGHSH and CDR2 LQKENI come from the germline V gene. The sequenced CDR3 bases are TGTGCCAGCTCACAGGGGTTGGGCACTGAA. This encodes CASSQGLGTE. In full, the CDR3 is CASSQGLGTEAFF.

This clone was picked up a small number of times. The read gets to within 3 residues of the CDR3 end, and the germline J gene fills in the rest. The rearrangement uses TRBV19 and TRBJ1-5; the D is unclear. Germline CDR1 reads LNHDA; CDR2 reads SQIVND (reference sequence). The CDR3 has 17 residues. Deletions cut 7 bases from V and 0 bases from J, with 19 bases between. The sequenced part of the CDR3 DNA is TGTGCCAGTAAGTGGGCGCACTTTGATTATAGCAATCAGCCC. Amino acids: CASKWAHFDYSNQP. The entire CDR3 protein is CASKWAHFDYSNQPQHF.

Comment on this clone: Read sequence stops 3 residues before the CDR3 end, and the germline J gene provides the missing end. The rearrangement uses TRBV7-2 and TRBJ2-7; D is possibly TRBD2 (6 bases). Germline CDR1 reads SGHTA; CDR2 reads FQGNSA. V lost 5 bases and J lost 6, with 20 bases in between. The CDR3 runs to 15 residues. CDR3 DNA (partial): TGTGCCAGCAGCCCTGGGGGGACCTCCCGGGTCGAG. This encodes CASSPGGTSRVE. In full, the CDR3 reads CASSPGGTSRVEQYF. The whole variable domain, filled in from reference TRBV7-2 and TRBJ2-7, reads GAGVSQSPSNKVTEKGKDVELRCDPISGHTALYWYRQSLGQGLEFLIYFQGNSAPDKSGLPSDRFSAERTGGSVSTLTIQRTQQEDSAVYLCASSPGGTSRVEQYFGPGTRLTVT.

Comments on this clone: The CDR3 is cut off 3 residues early in the read; its end comes from the germline J gene. The chain is built from TRBV19 and TRBJ2-3, with 7 nucleotides matching TRBD1. CDR1 is LNHDA and CDR2 is SQIVND in the germline V gene (reference sequence). V was clipped by 7 bases and J by 4 bases; unmatched bases: 11. The CDR3 spans 15 residues. The CDR3 bases that were read are TGTGCCAGTACCAGGGGGAAGGGCTACGCAGATACG. This sequence encodes CASTRGKGYADT. The CDR3 as a whole reads CASTRGKGYADTQYF. The full variable domain, with the rest looked up from reference TRBV19 and TRBJ2-3, is DGGITQSPKYLFRKEGQNVTLSCEQNLNHDAMYWYRQDPGQGLRLIYYSQIVNDFQKGDIAEGYSVSREKKESFPLTVTSAQKNPTAFYLCASTRGKGYADTQYFGPGTRLTVL.

This clone was detected a few times. The observed sequence ends 3 residues before the CDR3 terminus, with the missing tail filled in from the germline J gene. The chain uses TRBV7-9 and TRBJ1-4; 9 nucleotides match TRBD1. The V gene end was trimmed by 5 bases and the J gene end by 8 bases; junction bases not matched to a gene: 9. Germline values: CDR1 SEHNR, CDR2 FQNEAQ (reference sequence). The CDR3 loop spans 15 amino acids. The CDR3 bases that were read are TGTGCCAGCAGCAGGCGGGACAGGGAGGGCGAAAAA. This codes for CASSRRDREGEK. The CDR3 in full is CASSRRDREGEKLFF.